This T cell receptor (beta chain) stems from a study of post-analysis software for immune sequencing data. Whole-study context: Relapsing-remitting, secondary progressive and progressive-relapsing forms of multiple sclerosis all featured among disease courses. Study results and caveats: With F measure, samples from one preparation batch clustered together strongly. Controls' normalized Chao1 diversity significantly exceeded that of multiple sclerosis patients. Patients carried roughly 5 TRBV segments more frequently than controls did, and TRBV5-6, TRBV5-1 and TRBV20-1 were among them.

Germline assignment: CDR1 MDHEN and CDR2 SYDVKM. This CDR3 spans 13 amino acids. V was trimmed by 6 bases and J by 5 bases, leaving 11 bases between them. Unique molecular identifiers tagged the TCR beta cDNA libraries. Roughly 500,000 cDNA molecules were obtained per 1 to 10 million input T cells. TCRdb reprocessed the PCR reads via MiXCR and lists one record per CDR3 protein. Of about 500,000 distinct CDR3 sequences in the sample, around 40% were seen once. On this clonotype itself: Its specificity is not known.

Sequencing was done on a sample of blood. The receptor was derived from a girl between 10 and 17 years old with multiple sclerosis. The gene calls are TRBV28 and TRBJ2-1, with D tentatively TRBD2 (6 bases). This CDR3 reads CASSSGGDNEQFF. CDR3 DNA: TGTGCCAGCAGCTCAGGAGGGGACAATGAGCAGTTCTTC.